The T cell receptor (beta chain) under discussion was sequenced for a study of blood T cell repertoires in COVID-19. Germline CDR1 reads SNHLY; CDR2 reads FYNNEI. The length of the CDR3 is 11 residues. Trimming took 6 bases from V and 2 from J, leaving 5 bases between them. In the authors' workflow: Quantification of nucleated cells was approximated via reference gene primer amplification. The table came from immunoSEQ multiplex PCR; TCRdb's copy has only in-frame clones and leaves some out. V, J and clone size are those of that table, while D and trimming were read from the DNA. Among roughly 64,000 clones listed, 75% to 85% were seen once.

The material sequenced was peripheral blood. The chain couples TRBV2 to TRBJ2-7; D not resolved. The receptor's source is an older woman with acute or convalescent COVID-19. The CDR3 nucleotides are TGTGCCAGCAGCCCTACCTACGAGCAGTACTTC. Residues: CASSPTYEQYF.